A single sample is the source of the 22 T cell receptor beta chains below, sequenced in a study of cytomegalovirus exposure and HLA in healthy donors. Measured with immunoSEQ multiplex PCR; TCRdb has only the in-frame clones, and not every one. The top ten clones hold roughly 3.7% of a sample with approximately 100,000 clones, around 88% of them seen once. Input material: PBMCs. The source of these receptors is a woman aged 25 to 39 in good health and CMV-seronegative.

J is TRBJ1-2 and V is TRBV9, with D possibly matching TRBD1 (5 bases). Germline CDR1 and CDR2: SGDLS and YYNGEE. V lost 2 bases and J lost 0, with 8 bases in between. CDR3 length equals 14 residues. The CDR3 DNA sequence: TGTGCCAGCAGCGTCGGGGGGGCTAACTATGGCTACACCTTC. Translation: CASSVGGANYGYTF.

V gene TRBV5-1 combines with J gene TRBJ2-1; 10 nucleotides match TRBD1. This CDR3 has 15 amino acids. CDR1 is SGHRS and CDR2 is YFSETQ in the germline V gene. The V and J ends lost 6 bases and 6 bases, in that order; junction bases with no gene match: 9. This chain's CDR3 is CASNRGTGDPNEQFF. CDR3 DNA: TGCGCCAGCAATCGAGGGACAGGGGACCCCAATGAGCAGTTCTTC.

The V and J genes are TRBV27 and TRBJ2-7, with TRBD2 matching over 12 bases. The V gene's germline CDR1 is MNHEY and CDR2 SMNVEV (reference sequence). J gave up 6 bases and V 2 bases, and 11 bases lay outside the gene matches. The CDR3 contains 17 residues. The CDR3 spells CASSLGLAGGPLSEQYF. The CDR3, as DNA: TGTGCCAGCAGTTTAGGGCTAGCGGGAGGGCCGCTCAGCGAGCAGTACTTC.

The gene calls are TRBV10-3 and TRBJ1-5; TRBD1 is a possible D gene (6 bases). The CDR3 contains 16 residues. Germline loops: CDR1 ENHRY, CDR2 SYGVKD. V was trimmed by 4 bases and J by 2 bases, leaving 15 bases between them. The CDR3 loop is CAISGGRGSGNQPQHF. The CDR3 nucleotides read TGTGCCATCAGTGGTGGCAGGGGATCGGGCAATCAGCCCCAGCATTTT.

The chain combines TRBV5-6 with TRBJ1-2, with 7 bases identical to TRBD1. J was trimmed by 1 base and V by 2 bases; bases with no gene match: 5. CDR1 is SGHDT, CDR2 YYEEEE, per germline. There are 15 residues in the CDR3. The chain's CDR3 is CASSLQGPLNYGYTF. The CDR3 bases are TGTGCCAGCAGCTTACAGGGGCCCCTTAACTATGGCTACACCTTC.

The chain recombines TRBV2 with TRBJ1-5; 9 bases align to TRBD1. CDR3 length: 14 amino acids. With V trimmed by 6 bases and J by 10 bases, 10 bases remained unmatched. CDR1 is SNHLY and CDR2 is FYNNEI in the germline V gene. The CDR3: CASSETGGDDPQHF. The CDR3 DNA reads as TGTGCCAGCAGCGAAACAGGGGGCGATGACCCCCAGCATTTT.

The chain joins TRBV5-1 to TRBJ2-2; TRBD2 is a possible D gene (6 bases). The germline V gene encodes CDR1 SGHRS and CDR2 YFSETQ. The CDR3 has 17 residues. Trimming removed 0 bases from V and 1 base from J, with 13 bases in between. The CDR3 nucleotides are TGCGCCAGCAGCTTGGATCGGCGGGGTCGGAACACCGGGGAGCTGTTTTTT. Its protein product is CASSLDRRGRNTGELFF.

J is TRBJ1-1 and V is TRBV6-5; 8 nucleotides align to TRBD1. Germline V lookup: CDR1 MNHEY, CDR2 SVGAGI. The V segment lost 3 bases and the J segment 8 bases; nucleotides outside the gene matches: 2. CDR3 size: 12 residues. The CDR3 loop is CASSYRDREAFF. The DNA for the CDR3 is TGTGCCAGCAGTTATCGGGACAGGGAAGCTTTCTTT.

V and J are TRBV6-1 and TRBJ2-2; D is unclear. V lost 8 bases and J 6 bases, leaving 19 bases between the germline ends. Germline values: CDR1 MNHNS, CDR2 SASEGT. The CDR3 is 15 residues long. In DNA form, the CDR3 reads TGTGCCAGCGATCTCGAGAGCCTAAAGTCCGGGGAGCTGTTTTTT. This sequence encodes CASDLESLKSGELFF.

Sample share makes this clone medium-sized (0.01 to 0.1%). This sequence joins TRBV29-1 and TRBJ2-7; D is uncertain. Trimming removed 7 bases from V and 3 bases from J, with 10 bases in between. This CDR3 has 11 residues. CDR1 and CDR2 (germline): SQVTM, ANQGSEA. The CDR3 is CSAQMNYEQYF. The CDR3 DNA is TGCAGCGCCCAGATGAACTACGAGCAGTACTTC.

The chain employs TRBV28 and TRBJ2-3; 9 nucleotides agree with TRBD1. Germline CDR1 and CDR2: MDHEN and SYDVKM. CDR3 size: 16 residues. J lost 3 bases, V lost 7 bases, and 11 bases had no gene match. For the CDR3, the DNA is TGTGCCAGCACCTATAACCGGGACAGGGAAACAGATACGCAGTATTTT. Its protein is CASTYNRDRETDTQYF.

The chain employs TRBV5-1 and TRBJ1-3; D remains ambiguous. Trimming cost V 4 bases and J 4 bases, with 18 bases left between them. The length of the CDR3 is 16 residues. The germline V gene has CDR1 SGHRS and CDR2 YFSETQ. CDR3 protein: CASSTARVADGNTIYF. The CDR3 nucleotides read TGCGCCAGCAGCACCGCGCGGGTCGCAGACGGAAACACCATATATTTT.

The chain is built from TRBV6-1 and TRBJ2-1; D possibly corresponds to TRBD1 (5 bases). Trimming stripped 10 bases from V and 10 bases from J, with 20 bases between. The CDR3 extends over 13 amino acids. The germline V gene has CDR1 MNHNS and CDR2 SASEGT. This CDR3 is CAKGPGNMREQFF. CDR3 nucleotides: TGTGCCAAGGGTCCAGGGAATATGCGGGAGCAGTTCTTC.

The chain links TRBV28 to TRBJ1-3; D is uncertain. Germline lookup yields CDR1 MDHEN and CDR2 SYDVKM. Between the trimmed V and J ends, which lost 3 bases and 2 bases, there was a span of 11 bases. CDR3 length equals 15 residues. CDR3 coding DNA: TGTGCCAGCAGTTTGATCAAGGCGGCTGGAAACACCATATATTTT. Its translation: CASSLIKAAGNTIYF. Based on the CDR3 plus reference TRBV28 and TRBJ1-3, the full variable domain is DVKVTQSSRYLVKRTGEKVFLECVQDMDHENMFWYRQDPGLGLRLIYFSYDVKMKEKGDIPEGYSVSREKKERFSLILESASTNQTSMYLCASSLIKAAGNTIYFGEGSWLTVV.

CDR3 in DNA: TGTGCCAGCAGTTACTCGAGGCAATCGGCTTTCTTT. Protein sequence: CASSYSRQSAFF. This chain connects TRBV6-6 to TRBJ1-1; no reliable D call. The CDR3 length is 12 residues. CDR1 and CDR2 (germline): MNHNY, SVGAGI (reference sequence). V lost 0 bases and J lost 11, with 10 bases in between.

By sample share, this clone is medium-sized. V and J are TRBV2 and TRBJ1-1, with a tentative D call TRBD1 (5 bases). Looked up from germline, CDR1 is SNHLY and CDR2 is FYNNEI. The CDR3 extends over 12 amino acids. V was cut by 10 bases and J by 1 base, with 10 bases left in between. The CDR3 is CATQTGNTEAFF. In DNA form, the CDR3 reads TGTGCCACCCAAACAGGGAACACTGAAGCTTTCTTT.

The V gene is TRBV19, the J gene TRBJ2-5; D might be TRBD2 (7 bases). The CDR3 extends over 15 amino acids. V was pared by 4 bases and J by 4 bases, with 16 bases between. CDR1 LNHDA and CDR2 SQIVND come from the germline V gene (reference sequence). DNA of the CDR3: TGTGCCAGTAGTACCACCCGGGGGGCGGGAGAGACCCAGTACTTC. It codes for CASSTTRGAGETQYF.

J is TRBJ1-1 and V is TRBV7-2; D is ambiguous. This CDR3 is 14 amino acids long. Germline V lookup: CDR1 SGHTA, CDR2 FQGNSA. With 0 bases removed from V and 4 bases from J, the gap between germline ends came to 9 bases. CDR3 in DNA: TGTGCCAGCAGCTTAGCGTCGTCCGTCACTGAAGCTTTCTTT. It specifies CASSLASSVTEAFF.

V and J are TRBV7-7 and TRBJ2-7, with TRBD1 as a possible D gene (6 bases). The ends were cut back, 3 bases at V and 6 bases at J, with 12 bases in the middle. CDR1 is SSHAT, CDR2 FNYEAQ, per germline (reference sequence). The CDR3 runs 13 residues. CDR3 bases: TGTGCCAGCAGCTTTGGACAGAGGGGCGAGCAGTACTTC. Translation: CASSFGQRGEQYF. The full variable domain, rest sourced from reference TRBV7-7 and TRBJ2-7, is GAGVSQSPRYKVTKRGQDVTLRCDPISSHATLYWYQQALGQGPEFLTYFNYEAQPDKSGLPSDRFSAERPEGSISTLTIQRTEQRDSAMYRCASSFGQRGEQYFGPGTRLTVT.

In DNA form, the CDR3 reads TGTGCCAGCCGTCTAGCGGGAGGTAAAGAGCAGTACTTC. This translates into CASRLAGGKEQYF. This chain connects TRBV27 to TRBJ2-7, with 11 bases matching TRBD2. This CDR3 comprises 13 residues. Germline V gives CDR1 MNHEY, CDR2 SMNVEV (reference sequence). V trimming: 8 bases; J trimming: 7 bases; junction bases outside the gene matches: 7.

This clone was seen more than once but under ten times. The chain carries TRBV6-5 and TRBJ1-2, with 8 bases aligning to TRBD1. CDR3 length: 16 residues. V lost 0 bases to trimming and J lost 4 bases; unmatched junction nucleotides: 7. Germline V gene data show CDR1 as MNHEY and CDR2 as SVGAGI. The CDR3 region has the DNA TGTGCCAGCAGTTACTCGAGACAGGGGAGTGGCTATGGCTACACCTTC. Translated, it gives CASSYSRQGSGYGYTF.

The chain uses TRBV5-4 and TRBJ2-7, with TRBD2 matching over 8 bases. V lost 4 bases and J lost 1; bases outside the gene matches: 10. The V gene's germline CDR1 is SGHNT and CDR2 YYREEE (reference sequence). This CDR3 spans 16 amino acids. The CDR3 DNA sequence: TGTGCCAGCAGCCCCGGTCGTAGCGGGGTTTCCTACGAGCAGTACTTC. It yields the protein CASSPGRSGVSYEQYF. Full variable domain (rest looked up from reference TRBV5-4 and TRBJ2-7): ETGVTQSPTHLIKTRGQQVTLRCSSQSGHNTVSWYQQALGQGPQFIFQYYREEENGRGNFPPRFSGLQFPNYSSELNVNALELDDSALYLCASSPGRSGVSYEQYFGPGTRLTVT.